These T cell receptor beta chains were read from a single sample in a study of T-cell memory formation after mild COVID-19. TCRdb re-called the 5' RACE reads with MiXCR, one entry per CDR3 protein. The sample shows hundreds of thousands of distinct CDR3 sequences, approximately 16% of them seen only once. Sequenced sample: PBMCs or a T cell subset sorted from them (not recorded which). These receptors originate from a man between 18 and 35 years old who had mild COVID-19 (a few samples of this study predate the infection). Cell type and time point are not known. The CDR3 runs from the conserved cysteine through the conserved F or W. A D gene is named only where the DNA matches it firmly. Where a row states a size, it is once, few, many or the class of an expanded clone; other rows omit it.

clone size	V gene	J gene	D gene	CDR3 DNA	CDR3 protein
few	TRBV5-1	TRBJ2-3	TRBD2	TGCGCCAGCAGCGAATGGACTAGCGGGGGCCGGGATACGCAGTATTTT	CASSEWTSGGRDTQYF
NA	TRBV9	TRBJ1-3	NA	TGTGCCAGCAGCGTAGGGGACACCGACCTGAACACCATATATTTT	CASSVGDTDLNTIYF
NA	TRBV28	TRBJ1-5	NA	TGTGCCAGCAGCCCCCGGGGGGGCGACAATCAGCCCCAGCATTTT	CASSPRGGDNQPQHF
NA	TRBV6-5	TRBJ1-1	NA	TGTGCCAGCAAGAAACAGGGCAAAGGCACTGAAGCTTTCTTT	CASKKQGKGTEAFF
NA	TRBV7-9	TRBJ2-1	TRBD1	TGTGCCAGCACTGATCCTTCGCTGGGGACAGGGGAGCAGTTCTTC	CASTDPSLGTGEQFF
many	TRBV4-3	TRBJ1-3	TRBD1	TGCGCCAGCAGCCAGGGACAGGACCGCTATGGAAACACCATATATTTT	CASSQGQDRYGNTIYF
many	TRBV5-1	TRBJ2-5	NA	TGCGCCAGCAGAAGCTATAGAGAGAGGAAGACCCAGTACTTC	CASRSYRERKTQYF
few	TRBV12-3/TRBV12-4	TRBJ2-1	TRBD1	TGTGCCAGTCGGACAGGGGGGGGCAATGAGCAGTTCTTC	CASRTGGGNEQFF
NA	TRBV19	TRBJ2-5	TRBD1	TGTGCCAGTAGTCTCGGGACAGGGTGGCTCCAAGAGACCCAGTACTTC	CASSLGTGWLQETQYF
few	TRBV9	TRBJ2-6	NA	TGTGCCAGCAGCGTAATGGCCTCTGGGGCCAACGTCCTGACTTTC	CASSVMASGANVLTF
NA	TRBV5-6	TRBJ2-2	NA	TGTGCCAGCAGCTTTTGGGGGATATACACCGGGGAGCTGTTTTTT	CASSFWGIYTGELFF
few	TRBV20-1	TRBJ2-3	NA	TGCAGTGCTATGGCAGATACGCAGTATTTT	CSAMADTQYF
NA	TRBV5-1	TRBJ1-1	TRBD1	TGCGCCAGCGGACTGGATACAGGGGGTACTGAAGCTTTCTTT	CASGLDTGGTEAFF
many	TRBV7-8	TRBJ2-1	NA	TGTGCCAGCAGCTCCAACAGGGCGGGTGAGCAGTTCTTC	CASSSNRAGEQFF
NA	TRBV5-1	TRBJ1-2	NA	TGCGCCAGCAGCTTGCGCTTCGGGGCGAGCAGCTATGGCTACACCTTC	CASSLRFGASSYGYTF
few	TRBV4-1	TRBJ1-1	TRBD1	TGCGCCAGCAGCCAGCCGAACAGGGGGAAGGCTGAAGCTTTCTTT	CASSQPNRGKAEAFF
NA	TRBV10-3	TRBJ1-1	NA	TGTGCCATCAGTGACATAGACAGGGCTTTCTTT	CAISDIDRAFF
NA	TRBV3-1	TRBJ2-1	NA	TGTGCCAGCAGCCAAGTCGGTCAGGGTCTTAACAATGAGCAGTTCTTC	CASSQVGQGLNNEQFF
few	TRBV20-1	TRBJ2-1	TRBD2	TGCAGTGCTAGAGATCGGGGGGGCAATGAGCAGTTCTTC	CSARDRGGNEQFF
NA	TRBV5-1	TRBJ2-2	NA	TGCGCCAGCAGCACTGAAGCCGGGACAATGAACACCGGGGAGCTGTTTTTT	CASSTEAGTMNTGELFF
NA	TRBV20-1	TRBJ1-1	NA	TGCAGTGCCCTGAAGGAACTCCGTAACACTGAAGCTTTCTTT	CSALKELRNTEAFF
few	TRBV20-1	TRBJ2-5	TRBD1	TGCAGTGCTAGCCGGGACAGGGGGAAAGAGACCCAGTACTTC	CSASRDRGKETQYF
NA	TRBV5-1	TRBJ2-7	TRBD1	TGCGCCAGCAGCTTGGACCGGGACAGGTTTTACGAGCAGTACTTC	CASSLDRDRFYEQYF
NA	TRBV10-3	TRBJ1-1	NA	TGTGCCATCAGTGAGTCTTCGACAGGCCTCACTGAAGCTTTCTTT	CAISESSTGLTEAFF
few	TRBV6-5	TRBJ2-2	NA	TGTGCCAGCAGTTACCGAGGCGGGGAGCTGTTTTTT	CASSYRGGELFF
once	TRBV4-2	TRBJ1-2	TRBD1	TGTGCCAGCAGCCATTCCGACAGGGGTTATGGCTACACCTTC	CASSHSDRGYGYTF
NA	TRBV5-1	TRBJ2-2	TRBD1	TGCGCCAGCGGGACATCGGACAGGGTCACCGGGGAGCTGTTTTTT	CASGTSDRVTGELFF
NA	TRBV5-1	TRBJ1-1	TRBD1	TGCGCCAGCAGCTTGGCGGGGACAGCTGAAGCTTTCTTT	CASSLAGTAEAFF
few	TRBV5-1	TRBJ2-1	NA	TGCGCCAGCAGCCTTCGTCGCCGGAGCTCCTACAATGAGCAGTTCTTC	CASSLRRRSSYNEQFF
NA	TRBV9	TRBJ2-1	NA	TGTGCCAGCAGTAGAATGGGGGGCAATGAGCAGTTCTTC	CASSRMGGNEQFF
few	TRBV20-1	TRBJ2-7	NA	TGCAGTGCTAGGGTCCGATCCGCATACGAGCAGTACTTC	CSARVRSAYEQYF
few	TRBV10-3	TRBJ2-6	NA	TGTGCCATCAACGGGGCTGGGGCCAACGTCCTGACTTTC	CAINGAGANVLTF
many	TRBV6-5	TRBJ1-2	NA	TGTGCCAGCAGTCGAGGACAGAACTATGGCTACACCTTC	CASSRGQNYGYTF
NA	TRBV5-1	TRBJ2-3	NA	TGCGCCAGCAGGAAGGACAGTGTCACAGATACGCAGTATTTT	CASRKDSVTDTQYF
NA	TRBV20-1	TRBJ1-1	NA	TGCAGTGCTAGAGGATCACAGGATAAAAGTGAAGCTTTCTTT	CSARGSQDKSEAFF
few	TRBV3-1	TRBJ2-1	TRBD2	TGTGCCAGCAGCCAAGGTAGCGGGGATTACAATGAGCAGTTCTTC	CASSQGSGDYNEQFF
NA	TRBV5-5	TRBJ1-1	NA	TGTGCCAGCAGCGTAAGAACAGTGTACATGAACACTGAAGCTTTCTTT	CASSVRTVYMNTEAFF